This TCR beta chain was captured by sequencing in a study of preoperative IRX-2 immunotherapy in early breast cancer. Treatment specified: preoperative locoregional IRX-2 cytokine immunotherapy. Patients received preoperative, locoregional IRX-2 cytokine immunotherapy in a phase Ib study. Clones were read by immunoSEQ multiplex PCR, and TCRdb kept only the in-frame ones, dropping some. The sample lists approximately 25,000 clones, roughly 75% occurring once. Material: lymph node tissue, obtained after IRX-2 immunotherapy. This receptor was taken from a human donor with breast cancer.

The CDR3 nucleotides are TGTGCCAGCAGTTATCAGGCCGGCTATGGCTACACCTTC. Its translation: CASSYQAGYGYTF. The chain combines TRBV6-8 with TRBJ1-2; no reliable D call. Trimming removed 3 bases from V and 4 bases from J, with 9 bases in between. Germline V gene data show CDR1 as MNHGY and CDR2 as SAAAGT. The CDR3 is made up of 13 amino acids.